The 19 T cell receptor beta chains reported below all come from one sample, sequenced in a study of T cells in Graves' hyperthyroidism and ophthalmopathy. Using RNA transcripts as the source, TCR beta CDR3 regions were amplified. With the HTBI primer set, the TCR CDR3 went through a first round of RT-PCR. TCRdb reanalysed the multiplex PCR reads using MiXCR and keeps one entry per CDR3 protein. The table has 500,000 to 750,000 distinct CDR3 sequences, more than 13% seen once. What was sequenced was blood. Receptor source: a woman between 18 and 29 years old with Graves' ophthalmopathy.

This clonotype showed up many times. The CDR3 sequence: CASSPLGASGNTIYF. The CDR3 bases are TGTGCCAGCAGTCCCCTGGGGGCCTCTGGAAACACCATATATTTT. This chain connects TRBV12-3 or TRBV12-4 to TRBJ1-3; D might be TRBD1 (6 bases). Trimming left V 5 bases short and J 0 bases short, with 11 bases between. CDR3 size: 15 residues.

This clonotype occurred many times. This chain joins TRBV6-2 or TRBV6-3 and TRBJ1-3; D gene unclear. With 0 bases removed from V and 0 bases from J, the gap between germline ends came to 12 bases. The germline CDR1 and CDR2 sequences are MNHEY and SVGEGT. The CDR3 is 17 residues long. The CDR3 region is CASSYSPGPRSGNTIYF. In DNA form, the CDR3 reads TGTGCCAGCAGTTACTCGCCAGGCCCTCGCTCTGGAAACACCATATATTTT.

The rearrangement links TRBV28 to TRBJ1-1; D is ambiguous. CDR1 and CDR2 from the germline V gene are MDHEN and SYDVKM. With 7 bases removed from V and 5 bases from J, the gap between germline ends came to 14 bases. The CDR3 spans 13 residues. The CDR3, as DNA: TGTGCCAGCACCTTGTTAGCCCGGACTGAAGCTTTCTTT. It is translated as CASTLLARTEAFF.

This clonotype was seen a few times. The rearrangement uses TRBV19 and TRBJ2-7; D perhaps matches TRBD2 (6 bases). This CDR3 is 14 amino acids long. Germline CDR1 LNHDA, CDR2 SQIVND (reference sequence). V was cut by 3 bases and J by 4 bases, with 13 bases left in between. The CDR3 is CASSISGAGYEQYF. The CDR3 DNA reads TGTGCCAGTAGTATTAGTGGGGCGGGGTACGAGCAGTACTTC.

This clonotype was detected ten times or more. The chain uses TRBV12-3 or TRBV12-4 and TRBJ2-7; D gene unclear. This CDR3 contains 15 residues. V dropped 4 bases and J dropped 5 bases, with 18 bases sitting between them. The CDR3 loop reads CASSSTLGASNEQYF. Here the CDR3 DNA reads TGTGCCAGCAGTTCCACCCTAGGAGCGTCCAACGAGCAGTACTTC.

This clonotype came up many times. The chain employs TRBV12-3 or TRBV12-4 and TRBJ2-3, with D tentatively TRBD1 or TRBD2 (5 bases each). V gave up 6 bases and J gave up 0 bases, with 16 bases separating them. The CDR3 extends over 16 amino acids. The CDR3 sequence is CASSPGPSPSTDTQYF. The CDR3 coding sequence is TGTGCCAGCAGCCCGGGACCGTCCCCTAGCACAGATACGCAGTATTTT.

This clonotype was picked up many times. J is TRBJ2-3 and V is TRBV11-2; TRBD2 agrees at 13 bases. From germline, CDR1 is SGHAT and CDR2 FQNNGV. Losses at the gene ends were 0 bases for V and 6 bases for J; bases not matched to a gene: 3. This CDR3 region has 16 residues. In DNA form, the CDR3 reads TGTGCCAGCAGCTTAGATACTAGCGGGAGGGTCGATACGCAGTATTTT. This translates into CASSLDTSGRVDTQYF.

There are a few counts of this clonotype. This rearrangement joins TRBV7-9 to TRBJ1-1, with TRBD1 as a possible D gene (6 bases). CDR1 is SEHNR and CDR2 is FQNEAQ in the germline V gene (reference sequence). V was shortened by 4 bases and J by 0 bases, with 12 bases between the two germline ends. This CDR3 contains 15 residues. CDR3: CASSSQQGVNTEAFF. The CDR3 coding sequence is TGTGCCAGCAGCTCCCAACAGGGAGTGAACACTGAAGCTTTCTTT. The variable domain in full, with the rest retrieved from reference TRBV7-9 and TRBJ1-1, is DTGVSQNPRHKITKRGQNVTFRCDPISEHNRLYWYRQTLGQGPEFLTYFQNEAQLEKSRLLSDRFSAERPKGSFSTLEIQRTEQGDSAMYLCASSSQQGVNTEAFFGQGTRLTVV.

This clonotype was found many times. The chain links TRBV6-2 or TRBV6-3 to TRBJ2-7; maybe TRBD1 (5 bases). This CDR3 region has 14 residues. CDR1 is MNHEY, CDR2 SVGEGT, per germline. V lost 2 bases, J lost 2 bases, and 10 bases lay in between. CDR3 amino acids: CASSYGAPAYEQYF. In DNA form, the CDR3 reads TGTGCCAGCAGTTACGGGGCCCCGGCCTACGAGCAGTACTTC.

At least ten counts were recorded for this clonotype. This rearrangement joins TRBV12-3 or TRBV12-4 to TRBJ1-1; 8 bases match TRBD1. J gave up 5 bases and V 6 bases, and 11 bases lay outside the gene matches. The CDR3 runs to 15 residues. CDR3 nucleotide sequence: TGTGCCAGCAGCCCCGGTAGACAGGGGAGGACTGAAGCTTTCTTT. The encoded protein is CASSPGRQGRTEAFF.

This chain connects TRBV20-1 to TRBJ2-1; D remains ambiguous. Trimming left V 3 bases short and J 0 bases short, with 15 bases between. This CDR3 is 16 amino acids long. The germline CDR1 and CDR2 sequences are DFQATT and SNEGSKA (reference sequence). CDR3: CSARGSRRNSYNEQFF. CDR3 nucleotide sequence: TGCAGTGCTAGGGGGTCCCGGCGGAACTCCTACAATGAGCAGTTCTTC.

This clonotype was found many times. The J gene is TRBJ1-1, the V gene TRBV18; the D is unclear. This CDR3 comprises 12 residues. Germline-derived CDR1 and CDR2 are KGHSH and LQKENI. The germline V and J ends were trimmed by 3 bases and 7 bases, with 9 bases remaining between them. The CDR3 DNA reads TGTGCCAGCTCACCGAACCAAGTTGAAGCTTTCTTT. It translates to CASSPNQVEAFF. Full variable domain (rest looked up from reference TRBV18 and TRBJ1-1): NAGVMQNPRHLVRRRGQEARLRCSPMKGHSHVYWYRQLPEEGLKFMVYLQKENIIDESGMPKERFSAEFPKEGPSILRIQQVVRGDSAAYFCASSPNQVEAFFGQGTRLTVV.

The table lists this clonotype with many counts. This chain uses TRBV12-3 or TRBV12-4 with TRBJ2-7; 7 bases agree with TRBD1. The CDR3 has 16 residues. V was clipped by 5 bases and J by 0 bases; unmatched bases: 10. The CDR3 DNA reads as TGTGCCAGCAGTCCTCGCCTTAACAGGGGCTCCTACGAGCAGTACTTC. Amino acid sequence: CASSPRLNRGSYEQYF.

This clonotype turned up a few times. The chain uses TRBV30 and TRBJ1-2; the D gene is possibly TRBD1 (5 bases). This CDR3 has 15 residues. Germline CDR1 and CDR2: GTSNPN and SVGIG (reference sequence). Trimming stripped 0 bases from V and 0 bases from J, with 11 bases between. The CDR3 region is CAWSVRQSANYGYTF. The CDR3 bases are TGTGCCTGGAGTGTTCGACAGTCTGCTAACTATGGCTACACCTTC.

The genes are TRBV27 and TRBJ1-5; D is unclear. Per germline, CDR1 MNHEY and CDR2 SMNVEV (reference sequence). The V end lost 4 bases, the J end lost 5 bases, and 9 bases lay between the germline ends. The length of the CDR3 is 13 residues. CDR3 sequence (DNA): TGTGCCAGCAGTTCTTCAGACGATCAGCCCCAGCATTTT. It codes for CASSSSDDQPQHF.

The CDR3 DNA is TGTGCCATCAGCGAGCCAGGGGAGCAGGACTATGGCTACACCTTC. Its protein is CAISEPGEQDYGYTF. The rearrangement joins TRBV10-3 to TRBJ1-2; possibly TRBD1 for D (6 bases). Germline V CDR1 and CDR2: ENHRY, SYGVKD. The CDR3 extends over 15 amino acids. Trimming took off 6 bases at V and 3 bases at J, with 17 bases between the two ends.

This clonotype was observed many times. The CDR3 sequence is CASSPGNADTQYF. For the CDR3, the DNA is TGTGCCAGCTCACCGGGAAATGCAGATACGCAGTATTTT. The chain has TRBV18 and TRBJ2-3; D is uncertain. The CDR3 sequence is 13 residues long. The germline gives CDR1 KGHSH, CDR2 LQKENI. The V gene lost 3 bases and the J gene lost 4 bases, with 8 bases spanning the gap.

The rearrangement uses TRBV11-2 and TRBJ2-7; 16 positions agree with TRBD2. CDR1 SGHAT and CDR2 FQNNGV come from the germline V gene. This CDR3 spans 17 amino acids. The V and J ends lost 4 bases and 3 bases, in that order; junction bases with no gene match: 6. CDR3 region: CASSWGTSGRAGYEQYF. In DNA, the CDR3 is TGTGCCAGCAGCTGGGGGACTAGCGGGAGGGCCGGCTACGAGCAGTACTTC.

This clonotype was picked up one time. Since a much larger clone is just one base distant, this may be a read error. V and J are TRBV6-5 and TRBJ1-6; possibly TRBD1 for D (6 bases). This CDR3 contains 15 residues. Per germline, CDR1 MNHEY and CDR2 SVGAGI. In DNA form, the CDR3 reads TGTGCCAACAGTTACGAGGGGGGCTGGAATTCACCCCTCCACTTT. The encoded protein is CANSYEGGWNSPLHF.